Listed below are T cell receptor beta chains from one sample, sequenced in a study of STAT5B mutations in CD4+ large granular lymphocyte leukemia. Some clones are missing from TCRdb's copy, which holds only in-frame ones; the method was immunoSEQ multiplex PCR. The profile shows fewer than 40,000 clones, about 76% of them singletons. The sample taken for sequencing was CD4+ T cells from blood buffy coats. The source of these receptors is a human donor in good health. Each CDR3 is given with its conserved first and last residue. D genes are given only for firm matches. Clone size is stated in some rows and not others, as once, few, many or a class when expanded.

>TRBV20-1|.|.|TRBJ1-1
CSARPLDEAFF
TGCAGTGCTCGCCCGTTGGATGAAGCTTTCTTT
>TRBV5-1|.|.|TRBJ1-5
CASSLDRGQPQHF
TGCGCCAGCAGCTTGGATAGGGGTCAGCCCCAGCATTTT
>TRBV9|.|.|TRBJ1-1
CASSVEAFVLGTEAFF
TGTGCCAGCAGCGTAGAGGCTTTTGTGTTGGGCACTGAAGCTTTCTTT
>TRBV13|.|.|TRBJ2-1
CASRDRSRGDLSNEQFF
TGTGCCAGCAGAGACCGATCGAGGGGGGACCTTTCCAATGAGCAGTTCTTC
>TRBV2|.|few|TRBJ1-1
CASRSPVNTEAFF
TGTGCCAGCAGGAGCCCCGTGAACACTGAAGCTTTCTTT
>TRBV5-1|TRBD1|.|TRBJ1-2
CASSTGDRGTYGYTF
TGCGCCAGCAGCACTGGGGACAGGGGGACCTATGGCTACACCTTC
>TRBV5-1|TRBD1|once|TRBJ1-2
CASSRTGGSSNYGYTF
TGCGCCAGCAGCAGGACAGGGGGTTCAAGCAACTATGGCTACACCTTC
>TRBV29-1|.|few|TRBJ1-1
CSVEVGTEAFF
TGCAGCGTTGAAGTGGGGACTGAAGCTTTCTTT
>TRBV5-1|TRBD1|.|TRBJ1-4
CASSLGPQGANNEKLFF
TGCGCCAGCAGCTTGGGCCCACAGGGGGCAAATAATGAAAAACTGTTTTTT
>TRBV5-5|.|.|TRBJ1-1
CASSLLDGRGTEAFF
TGTGCCAGCAGCTTGTTGGACGGCCGAGGCACTGAAGCTTTCTTT
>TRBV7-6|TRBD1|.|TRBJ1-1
CASSLETGGVTEAFF
TGTGCCAGCAGCTTAGAAACAGGGGGAGTTACTGAAGCTTTCTTT
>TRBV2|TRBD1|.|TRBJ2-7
CASSPTGAYEQYF
TGTGCCAGCAGCCCGACAGGGGCCTACGAGCAGTACTTC
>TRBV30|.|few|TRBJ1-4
CAWSVPTNEKLFF
TGTGCCTGGAGTGTTCCAACTAATGAAAAACTGTTTTTT
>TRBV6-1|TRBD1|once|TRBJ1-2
CASSDKDRGGYTF
TGTGCCAGCAGTGACAAGGACAGGGGAGGCTACACCTTC
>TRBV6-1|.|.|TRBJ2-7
CASTPDSYEQYF
TGTGCCAGCACCCCCGACAGCTACGAGCAGTACTTC
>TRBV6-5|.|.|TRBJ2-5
CASAGKETQYF
TGTGCCAGCGCAGGAAAAGAGACCCAGTACTTC
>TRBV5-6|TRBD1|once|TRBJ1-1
CASSLGDRAPGTEAFF
TGTGCCAGCAGCTTGGGGGACAGAGCCCCTGGTACTGAAGCTTTCTTT
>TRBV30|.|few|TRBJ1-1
CACGWTEAFF
TGTGCCTGTGGTTGGACTGAAGCTTTCTTT
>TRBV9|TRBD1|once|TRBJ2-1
CASSGEGQGYNEQFF
TGTGCCAGCAGCGGGGAGGGACAGGGGTACAATGAGCAGTTCTTC
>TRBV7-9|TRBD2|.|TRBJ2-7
CASSSVSGRAYEQYF
TGTGCCAGCAGCTCCGTAAGCGGGAGGGCCTACGAGCAGTACTTC
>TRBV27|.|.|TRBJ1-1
CASSFVDRSTEAFF
TGTGCCAGCAGTTTCGTCGACAGGAGCACTGAAGCTTTCTTT
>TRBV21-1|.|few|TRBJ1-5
CASSKREARPQHF
TGTGCCAGCAGCAAGCGAGAAGCTCGGCCCCAGCATTTT
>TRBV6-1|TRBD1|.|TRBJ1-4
CASTLDRGRNEKLFF
TGTGCCAGCACCCTGGACAGGGGGCGAAATGAAAAACTGTTTTTT
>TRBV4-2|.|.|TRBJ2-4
CASSQAEGGGKDIQYF
TGTGCCAGCAGCCAAGCTGAGGGAGGGGGCAAGGACATTCAGTACTTC
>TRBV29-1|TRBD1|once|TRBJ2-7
CSGGTGGYEQYF
TGCAGCGGCGGGACAGGGGGCTACGAGCAGTACTTC
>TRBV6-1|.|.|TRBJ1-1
CASSAGVGTEAFF
TGTGCCAGCAGCGCAGGGGTGGGCACTGAAGCTTTCTTT
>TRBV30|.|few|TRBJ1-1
CAWSETWDTEAFF
TGTGCCTGGAGTGAAACTTGGGACACTGAAGCTTTCTTT
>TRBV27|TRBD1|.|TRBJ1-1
CASSSRTGHTEAFF
TGTGCCAGCAGTTCCAGGACAGGGCACACTGAAGCTTTCTTT
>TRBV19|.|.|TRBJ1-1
CASNSQMNTEAFF
TGTGCCAGTAATTCCCAGATGAACACTGAAGCTTTCTTT
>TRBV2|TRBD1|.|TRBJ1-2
CASRREQGASGYTF
TGTGCCAGCAGAAGGGAACAGGGGGCCTCTGGCTACACCTTC
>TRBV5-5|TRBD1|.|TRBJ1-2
CASSLALGLSTGGDGYTF
TGTGCCAGCAGCTTGGCCCTGGGCCTATCGACAGGGGGCGACGGCTACACCTTC
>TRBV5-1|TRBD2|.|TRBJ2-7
CASSVWEGPYEQYF
TGCGCCAGCAGCGTCTGGGAGGGGCCCTACGAGCAGTACTTC
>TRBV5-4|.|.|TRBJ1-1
CASSSGRTDGKYTEAFF
TGTGCCAGCAGCAGCGGCAGGACAGACGGGAAGTACACTGAAGCTTTCTTT
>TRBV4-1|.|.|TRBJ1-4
CASSQVPNNEKLFF
TGCGCCAGCAGCCAAGTACCAAACAATGAAAAACTGTTTTTT
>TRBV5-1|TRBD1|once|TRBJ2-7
CASSLGGTGTGEQYF
TGCGCCAGCAGCTTGGGAGGGACAGGGACGGGGGAGCAGTACTTC
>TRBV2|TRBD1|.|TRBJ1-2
CATTPGTGPDYGYTF
TGTGCCACCACCCCAGGGACAGGTCCAGACTATGGCTACACCTTC
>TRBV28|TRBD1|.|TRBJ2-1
CASSTGGRGEQFF
TGTGCCAGCAGTACAGGGGGTAGGGGTGAGCAGTTCTTC
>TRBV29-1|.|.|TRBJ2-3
CSVDGVNPDTQYF
TGCAGCGTTGACGGGGTTAATCCAGATACGCAGTATTTT
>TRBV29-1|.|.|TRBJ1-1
CSVEGHLNTEAFF
TGCAGCGTTGAGGGTCACTTGAACACTGAAGCTTTCTTT
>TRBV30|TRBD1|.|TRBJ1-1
CAWSATGGITEAFF
TGTGCCTGGAGTGCGACAGGGGGAATCACTGAAGCTTTCTTT
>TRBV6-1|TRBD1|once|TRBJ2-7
CASSRTGTAAYEQYF
TGTGCCAGCAGTCGAACCGGGACAGCCGCCTACGAGCAGTACTTC
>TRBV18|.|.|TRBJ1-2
CASSPDTGAVGNGYTF
TGTGCCAGCTCACCTGACACGGGGGCGGTGGGCAATGGCTACACCTTC
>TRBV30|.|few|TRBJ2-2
CAWCRQGFTGELFF
TGTGCCTGGTGTAGGCAGGGGTTCACCGGGGAGCTGTTTTTT
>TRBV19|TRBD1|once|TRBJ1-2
CASEGTGGQVSYGYTF
TGTGCCAGCGAGGGTACAGGGGGCCAGGTCAGCTATGGCTACACCTTC
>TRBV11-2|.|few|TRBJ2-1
CASSLGVGEQFF
TGTGCCAGCAGCTTAGGAGTGGGTGAGCAGTTCTTC
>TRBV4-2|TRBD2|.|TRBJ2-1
CASSQEGGVAGYEQFF
TGTGCCAGCAGCCAAGAAGGGGGGGTAGCGGGATATGAGCAGTTCTTC